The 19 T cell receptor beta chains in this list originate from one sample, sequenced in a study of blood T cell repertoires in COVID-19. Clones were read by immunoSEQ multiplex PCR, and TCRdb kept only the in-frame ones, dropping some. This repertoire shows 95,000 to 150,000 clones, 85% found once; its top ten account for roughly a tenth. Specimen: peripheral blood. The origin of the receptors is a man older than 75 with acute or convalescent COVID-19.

Written as DNA, the CDR3 is TGTGCCAGTAGTATATTCCATTCCAATCAGCCCCAGCATTTT. Translation: CASSIFHSNQPQHF. The chain uses TRBV19 and TRBJ1-5, with unresolved D. V lost 2 bases to trimming and J lost 3 bases, with 8 bases between them. The V gene's germline CDR1 is LNHDA and CDR2 SQIVND (reference sequence). The CDR3 sequence is 14 residues long.

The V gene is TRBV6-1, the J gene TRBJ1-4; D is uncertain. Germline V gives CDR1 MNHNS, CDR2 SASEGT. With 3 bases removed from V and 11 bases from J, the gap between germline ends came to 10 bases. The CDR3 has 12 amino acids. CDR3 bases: TGTGCCAGCAGTGATTGGTCACTCAAACTGTTTTTT. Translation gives CASSDWSLKLFF.

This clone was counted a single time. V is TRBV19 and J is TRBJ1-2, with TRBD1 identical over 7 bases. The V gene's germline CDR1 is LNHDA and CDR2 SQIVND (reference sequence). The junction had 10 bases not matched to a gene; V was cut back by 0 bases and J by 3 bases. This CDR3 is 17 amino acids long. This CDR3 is CASSIDPYRQGYYGYTF. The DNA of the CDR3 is TGTGCCAGTAGTATAGATCCCTATCGACAGGGATACTATGGCTACACCTTC.

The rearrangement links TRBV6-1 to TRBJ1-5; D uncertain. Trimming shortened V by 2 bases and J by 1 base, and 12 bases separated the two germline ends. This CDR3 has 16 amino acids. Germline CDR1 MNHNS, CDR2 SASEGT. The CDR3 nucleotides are TGTGCCAGCAGTGAACGGAGGGAAGGGAGCAATCAGCCCCAGCATTTT. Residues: CASSERREGSNQPQHF.

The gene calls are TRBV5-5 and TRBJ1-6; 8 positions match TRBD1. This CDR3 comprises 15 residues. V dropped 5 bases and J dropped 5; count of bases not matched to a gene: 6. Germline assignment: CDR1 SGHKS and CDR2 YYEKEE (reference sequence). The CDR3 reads CASRLDRVDNSPLHF. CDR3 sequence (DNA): TGTGCCAGCAGGCTGGACAGGGTAGATAATTCACCCCTCCACTTT. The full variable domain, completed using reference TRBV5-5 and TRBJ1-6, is DAGVTQSPTHLIKTRGQQVTLRCSPISGHKSVSWYQQVLGQGPQFIFQYYEKEERGRGNFPDRFSARQFPNYSSELNVNALLLGDSALYLCASRLDRVDNSPLHFGNGTRLTVT.

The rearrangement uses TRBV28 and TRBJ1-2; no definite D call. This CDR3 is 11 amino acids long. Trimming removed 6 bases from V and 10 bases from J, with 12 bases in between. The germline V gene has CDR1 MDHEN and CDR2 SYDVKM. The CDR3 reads CASRISRLYTF. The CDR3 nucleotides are TGTGCCAGCAGGATCTCGCGACTCTACACCTTC.

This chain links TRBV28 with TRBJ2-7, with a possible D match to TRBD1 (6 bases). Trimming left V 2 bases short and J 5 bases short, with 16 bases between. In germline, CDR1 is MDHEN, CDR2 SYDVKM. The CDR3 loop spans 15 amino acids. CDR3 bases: TGTGCCAGCAGTTTAGGAGGCAGGGGTTTGAACGAGCAGTACTTC. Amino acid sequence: CASSLGGRGLNEQYF. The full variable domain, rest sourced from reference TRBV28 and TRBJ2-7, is DVKVTQSSRYLVKRTGEKVFLECVQDMDHENMFWYRQDPGLGLRLIYFSYDVKMKEKGDIPEGYSVSREKKERFSLILESASTNQTSMYLCASSLGGRGLNEQYFGPGTRLTVT.

CDR3 residues: CSVSGGGNYGYTF. Written as DNA, the CDR3 is TGCAGCGTCTCTGGCGGAGGGAACTATGGCTACACCTTC. V gene TRBV29-1 combines with J gene TRBJ1-2; D is unresolved. This CDR3 comprises 13 residues. The V end lost 6 bases, the J end lost 2 bases, and 13 bases lay between the germline ends. Per germline, CDR1 SQVTM and CDR2 ANQGSEA.

CDR3 sequence: CASSFASNTGELFF. Here the CDR3 DNA reads TGTGCCAGCAGCTTCGCGTCGAACACCGGGGAGCTGTTTTTT. The chain is built from TRBV7-8 and TRBJ2-2; D not certain. The CDR3 sequence is 14 residues long. V dropped 3 bases and J dropped 0 bases, with 5 bases sitting between them. Germline loops: CDR1 SGHVS, CDR2 FQNEAQ. Supplemented by reference TRBV7-8 and TRBJ2-2, the full variable domain reads GAGVSQSPRYKVAKRGQDVALRCDPISGHVSLFWYQQALGQGPEFLTYFQNEAQLDKSGLPSDRFFAERPEGSVSTLKIQRTQQEDSAVYLCASSFASNTGELFFGEGSRLTVL.

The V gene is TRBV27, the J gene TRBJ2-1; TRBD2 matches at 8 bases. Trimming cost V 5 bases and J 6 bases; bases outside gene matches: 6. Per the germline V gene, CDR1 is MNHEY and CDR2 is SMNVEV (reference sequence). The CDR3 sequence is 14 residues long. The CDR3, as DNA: TGTGCCAGCAGTCCAGGGACTAGGCTCAATGAGCAGTTCTTC. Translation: CASSPGTRLNEQFF.

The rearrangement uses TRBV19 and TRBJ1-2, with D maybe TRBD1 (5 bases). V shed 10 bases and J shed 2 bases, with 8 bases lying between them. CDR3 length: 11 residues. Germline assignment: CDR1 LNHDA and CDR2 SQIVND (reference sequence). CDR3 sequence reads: CAIGGNYGYTF. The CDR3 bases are TGTGCCATCGGGGGGAACTATGGCTACACCTTC.

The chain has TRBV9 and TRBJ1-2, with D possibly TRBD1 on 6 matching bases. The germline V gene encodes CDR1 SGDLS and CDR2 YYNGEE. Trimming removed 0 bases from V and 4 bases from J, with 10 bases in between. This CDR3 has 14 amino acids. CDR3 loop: CASSVGGTSYGYTF. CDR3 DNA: TGTGCCAGCAGCGTAGGAGGGACATCCTATGGCTACACCTTC. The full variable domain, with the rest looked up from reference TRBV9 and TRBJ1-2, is DSGVTQTPKHLITATGQRVTLRCSPRSGDLSVYWYQQSLDQGLQFLIQYYNGEERAKGNILERFSAQQFPDLHSELNLSSLELGDSALYFCASSVGGTSYGYTFGSGTRLTVV.

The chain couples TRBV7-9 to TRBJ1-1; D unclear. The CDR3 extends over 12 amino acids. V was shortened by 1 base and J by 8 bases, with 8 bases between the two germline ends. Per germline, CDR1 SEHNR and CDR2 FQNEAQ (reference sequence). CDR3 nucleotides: TGTGCCAGCAGCTTAGACGCACACGAAGCTTTCTTT. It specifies CASSLDAHEAFF.

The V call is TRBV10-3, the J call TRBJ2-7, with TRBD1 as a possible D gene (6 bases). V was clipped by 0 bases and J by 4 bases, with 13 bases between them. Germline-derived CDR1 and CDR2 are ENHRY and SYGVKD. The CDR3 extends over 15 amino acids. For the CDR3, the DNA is TGTGCCATCAGTGAGTCGGTGGACCAGGGGTACGAGCAGTACTTC. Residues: CAISESVDQGYEQYF.

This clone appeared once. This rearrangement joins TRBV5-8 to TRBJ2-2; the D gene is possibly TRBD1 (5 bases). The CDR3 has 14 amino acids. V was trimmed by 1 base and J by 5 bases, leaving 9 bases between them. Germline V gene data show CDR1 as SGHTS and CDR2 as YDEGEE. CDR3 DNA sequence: TGTGCCAGCAGCTTGCCGGCAGGGACCGGGGAGCTGTTTTTT. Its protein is CASSLPAGTGELFF.

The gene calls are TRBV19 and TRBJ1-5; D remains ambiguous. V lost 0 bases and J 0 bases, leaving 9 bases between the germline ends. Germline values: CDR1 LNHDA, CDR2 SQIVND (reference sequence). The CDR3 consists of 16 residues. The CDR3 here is CASSIDRDYSNQPQHF. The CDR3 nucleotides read TGTGCCAGTAGTATAGATCGGGATTATAGCAATCAGCCCCAGCATTTT.

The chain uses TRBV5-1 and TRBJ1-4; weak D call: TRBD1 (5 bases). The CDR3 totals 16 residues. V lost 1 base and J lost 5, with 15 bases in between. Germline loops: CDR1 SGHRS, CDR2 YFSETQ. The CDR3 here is CASSLRAGWVNEKLFF. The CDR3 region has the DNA TGCGCCAGCAGCTTGCGCGCAGGGTGGGTGAATGAAAAACTGTTTTTT.

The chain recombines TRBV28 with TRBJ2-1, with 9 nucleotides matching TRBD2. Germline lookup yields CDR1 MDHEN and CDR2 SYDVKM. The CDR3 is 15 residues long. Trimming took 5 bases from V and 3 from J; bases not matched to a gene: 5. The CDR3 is CASSTLAGIYNEQFF. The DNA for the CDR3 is TGTGCCAGCAGTACCCTAGCGGGAATCTACAATGAGCAGTTCTTC.

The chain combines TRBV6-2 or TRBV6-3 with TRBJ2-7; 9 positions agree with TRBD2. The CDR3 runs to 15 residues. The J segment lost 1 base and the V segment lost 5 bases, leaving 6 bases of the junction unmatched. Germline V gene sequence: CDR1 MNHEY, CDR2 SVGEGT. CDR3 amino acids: CASSIAGVGSYEQYF. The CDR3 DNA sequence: TGTGCCAGCAGTATAGCGGGAGTAGGATCCTACGAGCAGTACTTC.